This T cell receptor (beta chain) was sequenced for a study of cytomegalovirus exposure and HLA in healthy donors. Study as a whole: The roughly 130 validation repertoires used the same platform as the roughly 700 first-cohort repertoires (as reported by a later analysis).

The donors were members of the validation cohort, which comprised 120 subjects and was separate from the first cohort of 666 subjects. Trimming took off 3 bases at V and 6 bases at J, with 13 bases between the two ends. There are 14 residues in the CDR3. In germline, CDR1 is LNHDA, CDR2 SQIVND (reference sequence). The assay was immunoSEQ multiplex PCR, and TCRdb's table has in-frame clones only and misses some. The sample lists approximately 120,000 clones, roughly 90% occurring once. V and J are TRBV19 and TRBJ2-3, with D possibly matching TRBD1 (5 bases). This TCR derives from a woman aged 18-29 years in good health and CMV-seronegative. Sequencing used PBMCs. CDR3 nucleotide sequence: TGTGCCAGTAGTATGGGGCGGATTTGGGATACGCAGTATTTT. Protein sequence: CASSMGRIWDTQYF.